A selection of T cell receptor beta chains follows, all from one sample in a study of metastatic and nonmetastatic thyroid tumors. TCRdb called clones again from the PCR reads with MiXCR. Counted here are 20,000 to 30,000 clones, more than 12% occurring once; the ten biggest clones make up 2.5% to 3.5%. The specimen sequenced was blood. The receptors were gathered from a female donor with papillary thyroid cancer or a benign thyroid nodule (not recorded which). Some clones in this sample may be carry-over from other donors' samples. Both conserved end residues are part of each CDR3.

V: TRBV2; CDR3: CASSEITENTEAFF
V: TRBV9; CDR3: CASSVAPIPGTSGTDTQYF
V: TRBV9; CDR3: CASSVGQEISGNTIYF
V: TRBV4-3; CDR3: CASSQDRGGGNTIYF
V: TRBV6-5; CDR3: CASDRVKYEQYF
V: TRBV30; CDR3: CAWSVTGRVETQYF
V: TRBV6-1; CDR3: CASSERGRVQETQYF
V: TRBV20-1; CDR3: CSARLQGTDTQYF
V: TRBV28; CDR3: CASGSGQPKHF
V: TRBV7-9; CDR3: CASSLGGGEQYF
V: TRBV25-1; CDR3: CASTLGGNTEAFF
V: TRBV6-5; CDR3: CASSSEPTRAGDTDTQYF
V: TRBV28; CDR3: CASSPPFGTGGRTEAFF
V: TRBV20-1; CDR3: CSARPTWDRGEREQYF
V: TRBV5-8; CDR3: CASSVRQGPRGETQYF
V: TRBV18; CDR3: CASSPLAGSSYNEQFF
V: TRBV12-3/TRBV12-4; CDR3: CASSLAGSGELFF
V: TRBV7-2; CDR3: CASSFNRFYEQYF
V: TRBV18; CDR3: CASSQLAGGPTDTQYF
V: TRBV20-1; CDR3: CSARKTGTWVTGELFF
V: TRBV30; CDR3: CAWSVKGYNEKLFF
V: TRBV6-1; CDR3: CASSRPSGSRGETQYF
V: TRBV19; CDR3: CASLPIPATNEKLFF
V: TRBV2; CDR3: CASSADSGGYNEQFF
V: TRBV15; CDR3: CATSRDAGTGSNEQFF
V: TRBV6-1; CDR3: CASEDRDEAFF
V: TRBV11-2; CDR3: CASSLDHTSYNSPLHF
V: TRBV6-1; CDR3: CASSGQGPAKNIQYF
V: TRBV19; CDR3: CASTPAGGRYNEQFF
V: TRBV28; CDR3: CASLQGTGNTIYF
V: TRBV29-1; CDR3: CSVPALEAGVGYEQYF
V: TRBV20-1; CDR3: CSARGQGGQTEAFF
V: TRBV6-2/TRBV6-3; CDR3: CASSEGQGSYEQYF
V: TRBV6-1; CDR3: CASSINGTELNSPLHF
V: TRBV20-1; CDR3: CSAPLRVAGVEEQFF
V: TRBV15; CDR3: CATSRDPIATGSSGNTIYF
V: TRBV30; CDR3: CAWSAQGGRTEAFF